Below are 7 T cell receptor beta chains sequenced from a single sample in a study of regulatory T cells in long-lasting Graves disease (dated by TCRdb to about 2021). Libraries came from multiplex PCR. Instrument used: Illumina HiSeq 4000. To build TCR beta libraries, CDR3 regions were amplified by Arm-PCR using iRepertoire HTBI primers. Through fastp at Q25 and MiXCR, TCRdb rebuilt clones from the public reads, retaining in-frame beta chains. Every CDR3 protein is listed once, alongside the most common genes and DNA of its rows. The sample records about 460,000 distinct CDR3 sequences, about 20% of which are singletons. The ten largest account for about 12% of the sample. The sample's time point, from its label and the paper: persistent/refractory GD, antithyroid drugs over 5 years with positive TRAb. For both TCR sequencing and RNA sequencing, RNA was extracted from PBMCs using TRIzol. Sequencing used peripheral blood mononuclear cells (PBMCs), obtained when the disease was refractory, from a patient treated with antithyroid drugs. These receptors were obtained from a female donor with Graves disease.

The chain joins TRBV7-2 to TRBJ1-2, with D unresolved. The germline V gene has CDR1 SGHTA and CDR2 FQGNSA. Trimming cost V 2 bases and J 6 bases, with 10 bases left between them. This CDR3 spans 13 amino acids. The DNA for the CDR3 is TGTGCCAGCAGCTTAAATTCAGGAGATGGCTACACCTTC. This encodes CASSLNSGDGYTF.

The J gene is TRBJ2-5, the V gene TRBV18, with D perhaps matching TRBD2 (5 bases). Trimming left V 6 bases short and J 5 bases short, with 13 bases between. From germline, CDR1 is KGHSH and CDR2 LQKENI. The length of the CDR3 is 13 residues. CDR3 sequence (DNA): TGTGCCAGCTCGCCGGGGTCTTCGGAGACCCAGTACTTC. This gives the protein CASSPGSSETQYF.

CDR3 DNA: TGTGCCAGCAGTTGGTGGGGAGACAGTTATAATTCACCCCTCCACTTT. Translated, it gives CASSWWGDSYNSPLHF. V and J are TRBV2 and TRBJ1-6, with D possibly matching TRBD1 (5 bases). The V gene lost 5 bases and the J gene lost 4 bases, with 15 bases spanning the gap. The CDR3 length is 16 residues. Germline loops: CDR1 SNHLY, CDR2 FYNNEI.

This clonotype was detected only once. This could be a read error, since a much larger clone is one nucleotide away. The conserved phenylalanine or tryptophan normally closing the CDR3 is absent here, so this likely arose from a read error. The rearrangement uses TRBV3-1 and TRBJ2-5, with 7 bases fitting TRBD2. Germline V gene sequence: CDR1 LGHDT, CDR2 YNNKEL (reference sequence). Trimming removed 0 bases from V and 4 bases from J; junction bases left unmatched: 2. CDR3 length equals 14 residues. CDR3 region: CASSQDIAGETQYL. The CDR3 bases are TGTGCCAGCAGCCAAGATATAGCGGGAGAGACCCAGTACCTC.

This clonotype occurred once. V and J are TRBV7-9 and TRBJ2-1; D ambiguous. The CDR3 loop spans 13 amino acids. V was cut by 1 base and J by 12 bases, with 13 bases left in between. Looked up from germline, CDR1 is SEHNR and CDR2 is FQNEAQ (reference sequence). The CDR3 spells CASSLESGLVQFF. For the CDR3, the DNA is TGTGCCAGCAGCTTAGAGTCCGGCCTCGTGCAGTTCTTC. The entire variable domain, with the rest obtained from reference TRBV7-9 and TRBJ2-1, is as follows: DTGVSQNPRHKITKRGQNVTFRCDPISEHNRLYWYRQTLGQGPEFLTYFQNEAQLEKSRLLSDRFSAERPKGSFSTLEIQRTEQGDSAMYLCASSLESGLVQFFGPGTRLTVL.

This chain links TRBV20-1 with TRBJ1-4; TRBD1 aligns across 8 bases. Trimming cost V 6 bases and J 7 bases; bases outside gene matches: 7. Germline lookup yields CDR1 DFQATT and CDR2 SNEGSKA (reference sequence). The CDR3 extends over 13 amino acids. CDR3 bases: TGCAGTGCGCGGACAGGGACACTTGAAAAACTGTTTTTT. Protein: CSARTGTLEKLFF.

The chain carries TRBV19 and TRBJ1-1, with D possibly being TRBD1 (5 bases). Trimming removed 7 bases from V and 10 bases from J, with 25 bases in between. The CDR3 runs 15 residues. CDR1 is LNHDA, CDR2 SQIVND, per germline (reference sequence). The DNA of the CDR3 is TGTGCCAGTACCCCCTACTCCGGGGCCTCATCCCCAGCTTTCTTT. Translation: CASTPYSGASSPAFF.